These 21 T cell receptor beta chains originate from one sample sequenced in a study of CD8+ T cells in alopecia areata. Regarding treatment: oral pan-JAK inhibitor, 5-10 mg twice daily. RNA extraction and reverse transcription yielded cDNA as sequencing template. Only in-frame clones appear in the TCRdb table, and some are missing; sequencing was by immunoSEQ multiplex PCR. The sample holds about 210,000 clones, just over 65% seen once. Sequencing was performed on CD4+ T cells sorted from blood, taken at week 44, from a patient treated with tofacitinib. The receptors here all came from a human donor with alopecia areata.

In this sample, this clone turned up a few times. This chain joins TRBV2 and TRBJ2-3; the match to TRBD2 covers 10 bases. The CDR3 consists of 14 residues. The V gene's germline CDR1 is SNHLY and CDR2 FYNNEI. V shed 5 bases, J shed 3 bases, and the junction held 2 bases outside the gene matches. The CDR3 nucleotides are TGTGCCAGCAGTCTAGCGGGGGCAACAGATACGCAGTATTTT. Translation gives CASSLAGATDTQYF.

The chain's CDR3 is CASSVATTGGYEQYF. CDR3 DNA: TGTGCCAGCAGCGTAGCTACTACAGGGGGTTACGAGCAGTACTTC. V gene TRBV9 combines with J gene TRBJ2-7; 8 nucleotides agree with TRBD1. V lost 0 bases and J lost 4; bases outside the gene matches: 6. The CDR3 is 15 residues long. Germline values: CDR1 SGDLS, CDR2 YYNGEE.

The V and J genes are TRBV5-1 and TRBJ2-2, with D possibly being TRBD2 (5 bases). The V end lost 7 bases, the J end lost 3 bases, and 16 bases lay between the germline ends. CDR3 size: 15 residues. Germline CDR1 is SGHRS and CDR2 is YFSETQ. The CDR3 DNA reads TGCGCCAGCCAGATACGGGGAACGGACACCGGGGAGCTGTTTTTT. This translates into CASQIRGTDTGELFF. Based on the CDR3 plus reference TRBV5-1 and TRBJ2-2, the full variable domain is KAGVTQTPRYLIKTRGQQVTLSCSPISGHRSVSWYQQTPGQGLQFLFEYFSETQRNKGNFPGRFSGRQFSNSRSEMNVSTLELGDSALYLCASQIRGTDTGELFFGEGSRLTVL.

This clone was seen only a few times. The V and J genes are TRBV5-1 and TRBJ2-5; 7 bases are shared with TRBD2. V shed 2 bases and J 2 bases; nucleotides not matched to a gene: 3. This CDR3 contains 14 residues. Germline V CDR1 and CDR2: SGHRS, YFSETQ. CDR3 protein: CASSLAGRQETQYF. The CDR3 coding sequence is TGCGCCAGCAGCTTAGCGGGGAGGCAAGAGACCCAGTACTTC.

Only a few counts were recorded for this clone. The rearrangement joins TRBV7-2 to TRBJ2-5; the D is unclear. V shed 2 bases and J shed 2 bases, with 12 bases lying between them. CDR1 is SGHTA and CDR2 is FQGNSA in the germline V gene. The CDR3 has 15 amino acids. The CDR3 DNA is TGTGCCAGCAGCTTACTCACAGTAGATCAAGAGACCCAGTACTTC. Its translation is CASSLLTVDQETQYF. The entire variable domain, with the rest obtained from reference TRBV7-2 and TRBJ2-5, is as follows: GAGVSQSPSNKVTEKGKDVELRCDPISGHTALYWYRQSLGQGLEFLIYFQGNSAPDKSGLPSDRFSAERTGGSVSTLTIQRTQQEDSAVYLCASSLLTVDQETQYFGPGTRLLVL.

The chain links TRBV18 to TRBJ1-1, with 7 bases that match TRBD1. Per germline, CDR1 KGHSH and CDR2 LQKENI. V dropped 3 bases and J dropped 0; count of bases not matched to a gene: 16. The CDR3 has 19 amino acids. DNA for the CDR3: TGTGCCAGCTCACCCCCGAGGGGGCAATCAGAGTCTGTGAACACTGAAGCTTTCTTT. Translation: CASSPPRGQSESVNTEAFF.

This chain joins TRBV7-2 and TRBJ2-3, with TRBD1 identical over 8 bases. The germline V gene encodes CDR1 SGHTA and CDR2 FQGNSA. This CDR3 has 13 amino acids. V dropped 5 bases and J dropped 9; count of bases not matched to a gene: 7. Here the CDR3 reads CASSPGQGRTQYF. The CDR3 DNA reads TGTGCCAGCAGCCCTGGACAGGGTAGGACGCAGTATTTT. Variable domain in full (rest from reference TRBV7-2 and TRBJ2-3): GAGVSQSPSNKVTEKGKDVELRCDPISGHTALYWYRQSLGQGLEFLIYFQGNSAPDKSGLPSDRFSAERTGGSVSTLTIQRTQQEDSAVYLCASSPGQGRTQYFGPGTRLTVL.

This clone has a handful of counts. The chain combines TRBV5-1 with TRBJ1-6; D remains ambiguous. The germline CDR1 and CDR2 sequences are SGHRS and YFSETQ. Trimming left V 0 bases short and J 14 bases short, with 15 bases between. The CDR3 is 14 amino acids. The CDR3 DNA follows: TGCGCCAGCAGCTTGGGCAGGTCCGAGGGAGCCCTCCACTTT. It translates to CASSLGRSEGALHF. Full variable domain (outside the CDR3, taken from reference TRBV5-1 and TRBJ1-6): KAGVTQTPRYLIKTRGQQVTLSCSPISGHRSVSWYQQTPGQGLQFLFEYFSETQRNKGNFPGRFSGRQFSNSRSEMNVSTLELGDSALYLCASSLGRSEGALHFGNGTRLTVT.

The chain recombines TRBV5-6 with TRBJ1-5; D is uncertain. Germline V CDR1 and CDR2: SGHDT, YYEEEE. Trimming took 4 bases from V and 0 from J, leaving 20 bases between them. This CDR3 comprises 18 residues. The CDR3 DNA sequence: TGTGCCAGCAGCCGAGGACGGACGACATATAATAGCAATCAGCCCCAGCATTTT. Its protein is CASSRGRTTYNSNQPQHF. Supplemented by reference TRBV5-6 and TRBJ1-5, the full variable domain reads DAGVTQSPTHLIKTRGQQVTLRCSPKSGHDTVSWYQQALGQGPQFIFQYYEEEERQRGNFPDRFSGHQFPNYSSELNVNALLLGDSALYLCASSRGRTTYNSNQPQHFGDGTRLSIL.

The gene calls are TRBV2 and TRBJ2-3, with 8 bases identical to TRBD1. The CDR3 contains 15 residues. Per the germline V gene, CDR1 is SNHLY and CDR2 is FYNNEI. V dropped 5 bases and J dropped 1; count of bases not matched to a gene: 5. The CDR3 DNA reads TGTGCCAGCAGTAAGGACAGGGCAGGCACAGATACGCAGTATTTT. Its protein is CASSKDRAGTDTQYF.

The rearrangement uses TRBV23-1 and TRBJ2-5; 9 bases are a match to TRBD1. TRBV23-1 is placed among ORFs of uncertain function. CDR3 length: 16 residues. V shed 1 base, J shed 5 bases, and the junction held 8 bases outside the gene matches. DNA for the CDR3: TGCGCCAGCAGTCAATACACCGGGACAGGGCGTGAGACCCAGTACTTC. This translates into CASSQYTGTGRETQYF.

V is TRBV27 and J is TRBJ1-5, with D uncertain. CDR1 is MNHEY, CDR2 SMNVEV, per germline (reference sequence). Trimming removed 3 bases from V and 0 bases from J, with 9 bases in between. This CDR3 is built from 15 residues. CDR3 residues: CASSFRRNSNQPQHF. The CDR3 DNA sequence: TGTGCCAGCAGTTTCCGACGGAATAGCAATCAGCCCCAGCATTTT.

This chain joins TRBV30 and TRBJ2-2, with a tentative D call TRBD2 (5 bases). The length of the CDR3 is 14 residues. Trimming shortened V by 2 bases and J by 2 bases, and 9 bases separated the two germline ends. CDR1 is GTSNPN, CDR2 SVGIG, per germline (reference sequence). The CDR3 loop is CAWSRDYNTGELFF. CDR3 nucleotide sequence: TGTGCCTGGAGTAGAGACTATAACACCGGGGAGCTGTTTTTT.

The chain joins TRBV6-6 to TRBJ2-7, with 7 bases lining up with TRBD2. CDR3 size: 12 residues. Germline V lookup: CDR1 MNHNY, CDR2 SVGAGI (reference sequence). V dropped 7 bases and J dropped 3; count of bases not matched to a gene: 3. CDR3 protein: CASTRTSYEQYF. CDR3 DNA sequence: TGTGCCAGCACCAGGACTAGCTACGAGCAGTACTTC.

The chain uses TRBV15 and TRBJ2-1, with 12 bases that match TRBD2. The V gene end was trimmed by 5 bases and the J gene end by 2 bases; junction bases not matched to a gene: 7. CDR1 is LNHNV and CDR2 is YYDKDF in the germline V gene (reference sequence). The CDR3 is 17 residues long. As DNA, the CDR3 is TGTGCCACCAGCCCGCGATCTAGCGGGGGGGCCTACAATGAGCAGTTCTTC. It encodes CATSPRSSGGAYNEQFF.

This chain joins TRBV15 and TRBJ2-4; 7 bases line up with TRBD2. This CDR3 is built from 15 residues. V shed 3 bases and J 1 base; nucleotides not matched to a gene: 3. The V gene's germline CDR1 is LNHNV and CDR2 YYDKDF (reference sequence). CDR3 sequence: CATSRWEGAKNIQYF. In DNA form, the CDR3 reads TGTGCCACCAGCAGGTGGGAGGGGGCCAAAAACATTCAGTACTTC.

CDR3 sequence: CASSLTPDSPGGQYF. The CDR3 DNA sequence: TGTGCCAGCAGCTTAACGCCGGACTCCCCGGGGGGCCAGTACTTC. V usage is TRBV7-2 and J usage is TRBJ2-5; 7 bases line up with TRBD2. The germline V gene has CDR1 SGHTA and CDR2 FQGNSA. V was clipped by 2 bases and J by 10 bases; unmatched bases: 13. This CDR3 spans 15 amino acids.

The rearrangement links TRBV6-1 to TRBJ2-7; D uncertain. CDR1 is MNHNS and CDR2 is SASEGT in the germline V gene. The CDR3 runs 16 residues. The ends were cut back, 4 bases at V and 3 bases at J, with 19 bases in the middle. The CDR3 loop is CASSVGRKPPIYEQYF. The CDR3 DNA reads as TGTGCCAGCAGTGTCGGACGGAAACCCCCGATCTACGAGCAGTACTTC.

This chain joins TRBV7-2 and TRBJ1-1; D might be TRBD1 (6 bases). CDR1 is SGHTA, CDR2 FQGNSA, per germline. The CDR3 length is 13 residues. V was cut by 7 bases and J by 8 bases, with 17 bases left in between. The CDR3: CASKRGGGLEAFF. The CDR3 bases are TGTGCCAGCAAAAGAGGGGGGGGTCTGGAAGCTTTCTTT.

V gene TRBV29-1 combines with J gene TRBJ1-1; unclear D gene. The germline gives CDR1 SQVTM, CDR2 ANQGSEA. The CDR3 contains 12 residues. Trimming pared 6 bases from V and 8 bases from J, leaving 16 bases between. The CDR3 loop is CSVRNARAEAFF. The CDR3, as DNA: TGCAGCGTCAGAAATGCCAGAGCCGAAGCTTTCTTT.

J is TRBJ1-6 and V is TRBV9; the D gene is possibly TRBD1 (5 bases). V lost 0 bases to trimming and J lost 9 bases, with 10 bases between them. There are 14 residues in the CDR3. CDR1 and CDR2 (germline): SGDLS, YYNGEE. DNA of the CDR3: TGTGCCAGCAGCGTAGACCAGGGTGTTTCACCCCTCCACTTT. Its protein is CASSVDQGVSPLHF.